The rows below give T cell receptor beta chains drawn from one sample of a study of response to subunit inactivated influenza vaccine. TCRdb ran MiXCR on the RT-PCR reads and lists one entry per CDR3 protein. The data show 540,000 or so distinct CDR3 sequences, 10% to 15% seen once. The sample in question was PBMCs from blood, obtained 40 to 50 days after vaccination. The source is a man between 50 and 59 years old who received an inactivated influenza vaccine. The CDR3 runs from the conserved cysteine through the conserved F or W. D genes are given only for firm matches.

v_gene: TRBV6-1
j_gene: TRBJ1-2
d_gene: TRBD1
CDR3aa: CASRREVQGALFYGYTF

v_gene: TRBV6-2/TRBV6-3
j_gene: TRBJ2-7
d_gene: TRBD2
CDR3aa: CASSRMAGEDYEQYF

v_gene: TRBV6-4
j_gene: TRBJ2-2
d_gene: TRBD2
CDR3aa: CASCAMTSGSGQDTGELFF

v_gene: TRBV6-2/TRBV6-3
j_gene: TRBJ2-1
d_gene: .
CDR3aa: CASSYLVSEQFF

v_gene: TRBV6-6
j_gene: TRBJ2-7
d_gene: TRBD2
CDR3aa: CASSGRGLAGQGEQYF

v_gene: TRBV12-3/TRBV12-4
j_gene: TRBJ1-5
d_gene: .
CDR3aa: CASSFGVAQPQHF

v_gene: TRBV5-1
j_gene: TRBJ2-7
d_gene: .
CDR3aa: CASSLVDPSYEQYF

v_gene: TRBV6-1
j_gene: TRBJ2-7
d_gene: TRBD1
CDR3aa: CASSAGGGYEQYF

v_gene: TRBV29-1
j_gene: TRBJ1-1
d_gene: .
CDR3aa: CSVEAPGNTEAFF

v_gene: TRBV18
j_gene: TRBJ2-7
d_gene: .
CDR3aa: CASSPGRDGLGEQYF

v_gene: TRBV20-1
j_gene: TRBJ2-1
d_gene: TRBD2
CDR3aa: CSARDPGGAGAYNEQFF

v_gene: TRBV28
j_gene: TRBJ2-3
d_gene: TRBD1
CDR3aa: CASSLTGVTDTQYF

v_gene: TRBV4-1
j_gene: TRBJ2-7
d_gene: TRBD1
CDR3aa: CASSQNPTGSYEQYF

v_gene: TRBV9
j_gene: TRBJ2-2
d_gene: .
CDR3aa: CASSVMGANTGELFF

v_gene: TRBV10-3
j_gene: TRBJ2-5
d_gene: TRBD1
CDR3aa: CAISEDRGLFQETQYF

v_gene: TRBV9
j_gene: TRBJ2-1
d_gene: .
CDR3aa: CASSVGDMGTYNEQFF

v_gene: TRBV20-1
j_gene: TRBJ2-1
d_gene: TRBD2
CDR3aa: CSASPRLAGGYEQFF

v_gene: TRBV5-5
j_gene: TRBJ2-4
d_gene: .
CDR3aa: CASSSLRGKEVNIQYF

v_gene: TRBV9
j_gene: TRBJ2-2
d_gene: .
CDR3aa: CASSLRGSDTGELFF

v_gene: TRBV10-3
j_gene: TRBJ2-5
d_gene: .
CDR3aa: CAITPAHQETQYF

v_gene: TRBV5-5
j_gene: TRBJ2-2
d_gene: .
CDR3aa: CASTRTRTSTGELFF

v_gene: TRBV5-6
j_gene: TRBJ2-3
d_gene: .
CDR3aa: CASSPVPGSEHTQYF

v_gene: TRBV28
j_gene: TRBJ1-1
d_gene: TRBD1
CDR3aa: CASSLILQGVNTEAFF

v_gene: TRBV10-1
j_gene: TRBJ2-7
d_gene: TRBD2
CDR3aa: CASSEVAGGPHLSYEQYF

v_gene: TRBV4-2
j_gene: TRBJ1-1
d_gene: TRBD1
CDR3aa: CASSQGNRGRLNTEAFF

v_gene: TRBV20-1
j_gene: TRBJ2-1
d_gene: .
CDR3aa: CSASWANSYNEQFF

v_gene: TRBV12-3/TRBV12-4
j_gene: TRBJ1-1
d_gene: .
CDR3aa: CASSPTNRVVGTEAFF

v_gene: TRBV12-3/TRBV12-4
j_gene: TRBJ1-5
d_gene: .
CDR3aa: CASSGGNQPQHF

v_gene: TRBV6-5
j_gene: TRBJ2-7
d_gene: .
CDR3aa: CASSYRGLASYEQYF

v_gene: TRBV20-1
j_gene: TRBJ2-7
d_gene: .
CDR3aa: CSASSGPNYEQYF

v_gene: TRBV9
j_gene: TRBJ1-3
d_gene: TRBD1
CDR3aa: CASSLSGQALSGNTIYF

v_gene: TRBV27
j_gene: TRBJ2-7
d_gene: TRBD2
CDR3aa: CASSELAGGSSYEQYF

v_gene: TRBV20-1
j_gene: TRBJ1-2
d_gene: TRBD1
CDR3aa: CSARDGRGPNGYTF

v_gene: TRBV10-3
j_gene: TRBJ1-6
d_gene: TRBD1
CDR3aa: CAITPGTGGLSSPLHF

v_gene: TRBV4-1
j_gene: TRBJ1-1
d_gene: .
CDR3aa: CASSQDRGNLANTEAFF

v_gene: TRBV28
j_gene: TRBJ2-5
d_gene: TRBD2
CDR3aa: CASRLGGAGSQETQYF

v_gene: TRBV6-1
j_gene: TRBJ1-2
d_gene: .
CDR3aa: CASTQSGGSYGYTF

v_gene: TRBV10-3
j_gene: TRBJ2-5
d_gene: TRBD1
CDR3aa: CAISEPDRGQTQYF

v_gene: TRBV5-6
j_gene: TRBJ2-2
d_gene: TRBD2
CDR3aa: CASSLGLAGRAGELFF

v_gene: TRBV29-1
j_gene: TRBJ2-2
d_gene: TRBD2
CDR3aa: CSVEAWTSGSTGELFF

v_gene: TRBV11-2
j_gene: TRBJ2-1
d_gene: TRBD2
CDR3aa: CASSLTGGRGGLSQFF

v_gene: TRBV6-5
j_gene: TRBJ2-5
d_gene: TRBD1
CDR3aa: CASSYAGQGLETQYF

v_gene: TRBV6-2/TRBV6-3
j_gene: TRBJ1-1
d_gene: .
CDR3aa: CASSLSRGNTEAFF

v_gene: TRBV7-8
j_gene: TRBJ2-1
d_gene: TRBD2
CDR3aa: CASSFPGTSGLTEQFF

v_gene: TRBV20-1
j_gene: TRBJ1-1
d_gene: TRBD1
CDR3aa: CSARRDSLNTEAFF

v_gene: TRBV7-2
j_gene: TRBJ2-1
d_gene: .
CDR3aa: CASSLFAVNEQFF

v_gene: TRBV11-1
j_gene: TRBJ2-7
d_gene: .
CDR3aa: CASSSGLTSEQYF

v_gene: TRBV5-1
j_gene: TRBJ1-5
d_gene: .
CDR3aa: CASSPDGGGQPQHF

v_gene: TRBV15
j_gene: TRBJ2-3
d_gene: TRBD2
CDR3aa: CATSRIRASGRSDTQYF

v_gene: TRBV9
j_gene: TRBJ2-7
d_gene: TRBD1
CDR3aa: CASSVAGTGDYEQYF

v_gene: TRBV11-1
j_gene: TRBJ2-3
d_gene: TRBD2
CDR3aa: CASSPKTSLAGVTDTQYF

v_gene: TRBV15
j_gene: TRBJ2-2
d_gene: TRBD1
CDR3aa: CATRQGSNTGELFF

v_gene: TRBV20-1
j_gene: TRBJ2-7
d_gene: .
CDR3aa: CSARVHYEQYF

v_gene: TRBV29-1
j_gene: TRBJ2-3
d_gene: TRBD2
CDR3aa: CSVSGLAGELYTQYF

v_gene: TRBV7-6
j_gene: TRBJ1-5
d_gene: .
CDR3aa: CASSPSGGGNQPQHF

v_gene: TRBV6-2/TRBV6-3
j_gene: TRBJ2-6
d_gene: .
CDR3aa: CASSYRLQGRNSGANVLTF

v_gene: TRBV12-3/TRBV12-4
j_gene: TRBJ1-1
d_gene: .
CDR3aa: CASRPQYPAAEAFF